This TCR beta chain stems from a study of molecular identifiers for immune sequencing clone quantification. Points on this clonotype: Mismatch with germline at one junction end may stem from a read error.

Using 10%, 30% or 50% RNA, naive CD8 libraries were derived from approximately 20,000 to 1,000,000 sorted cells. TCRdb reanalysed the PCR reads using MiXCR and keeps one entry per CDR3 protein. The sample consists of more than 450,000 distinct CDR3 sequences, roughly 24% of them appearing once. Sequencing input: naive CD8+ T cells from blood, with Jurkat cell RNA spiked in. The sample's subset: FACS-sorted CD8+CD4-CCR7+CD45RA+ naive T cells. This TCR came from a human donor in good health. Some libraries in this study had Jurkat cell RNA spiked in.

CDR3 residues: CTSSPHNYGYTF. CDR3 DNA: TGTACCAGCAGCCCGCATAACTATGGCTACACCTTC. This rearrangement joins TRBV9 to TRBJ1-2, with unresolved D. The CDR3 sequence is 12 residues long. Germline V gene sequence: CDR1 SGDLS, CDR2 YYNGEE.